This T cell receptor beta chain was recorded in a study of T-cell memory formation after mild COVID-19. On the study more broadly: For the most part, TCR clusters were specific to one donor. Overall study findings and caveats: Still unconfirmed is whether the second-wave clones peaking on day 37 recognized SARS-CoV-2. There were some responding clones in pre-infection memory, which suggested that cross-reactive memory had joined.

In its sample, this clonotype was seen a few times. Its target is not known. TCR alpha and TCR beta cDNA libraries carrying sample barcodes and UMIs came from 5'RACE with constant-segment primers. TCRdb processed the 5' RACE reads anew with MiXCR; each CDR3 protein has one entry. Altogether 400,000 to 450,000 distinct CDR3 sequences are present, approximately 18% being singletons, with the ten largest covering roughly 21%. CDR1 SGDLS and CDR2 YYNGEE come from the germline V gene. The V segment lost 0 bases and the J segment 3 bases; nucleotides outside the gene matches: 6. The CDR3 is made up of 16 amino acids.

This TCR came from a man younger than 35 who had mild COVID-19 (a few samples of this study predate the infection). Cell type and time point are not known. Sample: PBMCs or a T cell subset sorted from them (not recorded which). This chain uses TRBV9 with TRBJ2-3; 8 positions agree with TRBD2. The CDR3 loop reads CASSVGVSGMTDTQYF. The CDR3 DNA reads TGTGCCAGCAGCGTAGGGGTTAGCGGGATGACAGATACGCAGTATTTT.